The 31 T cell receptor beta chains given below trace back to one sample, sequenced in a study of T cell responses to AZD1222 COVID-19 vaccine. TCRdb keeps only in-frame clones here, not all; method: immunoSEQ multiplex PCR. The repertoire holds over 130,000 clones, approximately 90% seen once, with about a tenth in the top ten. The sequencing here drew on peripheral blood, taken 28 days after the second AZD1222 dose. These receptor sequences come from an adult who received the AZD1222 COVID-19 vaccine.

The CDR3 DNA reads as TGTGCCAGCAGCTCACGAAGCAAGACCCCCGGGGAGCTGTTTTTT. Translating it yields CASSSRSKTPGELFF. The chain carries TRBV7-2 and TRBJ2-2; no firm D call. From germline, CDR1 is SGHTA and CDR2 FQGNSA. Trimming removed 4 bases from V and 6 bases from J, with 15 bases in between. The CDR3 contains 15 residues.

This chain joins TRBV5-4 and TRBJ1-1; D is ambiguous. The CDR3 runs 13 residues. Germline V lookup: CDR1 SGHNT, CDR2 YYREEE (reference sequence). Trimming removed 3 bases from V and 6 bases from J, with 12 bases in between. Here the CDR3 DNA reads TGTGCCAGCAGCTCCCCGCCGGATCCTGAAGCTTTCTTT. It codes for CASSSPPDPEAFF.

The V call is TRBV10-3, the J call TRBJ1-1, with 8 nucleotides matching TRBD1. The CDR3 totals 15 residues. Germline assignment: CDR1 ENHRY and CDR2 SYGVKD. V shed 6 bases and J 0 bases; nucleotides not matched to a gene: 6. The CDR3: CAIRRTGPMNTEAFF. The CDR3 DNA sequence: TGTGCCATCAGGAGGACAGGGCCCATGAACACTGAAGCTTTCTTT.

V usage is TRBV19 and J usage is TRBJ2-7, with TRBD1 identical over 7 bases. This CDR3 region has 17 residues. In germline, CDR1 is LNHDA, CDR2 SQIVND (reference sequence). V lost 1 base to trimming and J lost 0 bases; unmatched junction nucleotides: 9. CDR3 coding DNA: TGTGCCAGTAGTATAGCCCGACAGGGCTTAAGCTCCTACGAGCAGTACGTC. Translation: CASSIARQGLSSYEQYV.

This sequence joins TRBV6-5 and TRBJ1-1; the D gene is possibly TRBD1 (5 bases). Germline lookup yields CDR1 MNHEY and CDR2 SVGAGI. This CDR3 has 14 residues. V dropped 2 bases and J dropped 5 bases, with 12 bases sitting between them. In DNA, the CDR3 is TGTGCCAGCAGTTACGGTAGGCAGGGAACTGAAGCTTTCTTT. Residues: CASSYGRQGTEAFF.

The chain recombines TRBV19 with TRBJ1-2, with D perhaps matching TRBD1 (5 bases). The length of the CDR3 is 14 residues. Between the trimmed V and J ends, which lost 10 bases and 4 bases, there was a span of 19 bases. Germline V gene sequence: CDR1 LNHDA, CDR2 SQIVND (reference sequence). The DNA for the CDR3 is TGTGCCACCTCAACGGGGGGGACGGGCTATGGCTACACCTTC. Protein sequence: CATSTGGTGYGYTF.

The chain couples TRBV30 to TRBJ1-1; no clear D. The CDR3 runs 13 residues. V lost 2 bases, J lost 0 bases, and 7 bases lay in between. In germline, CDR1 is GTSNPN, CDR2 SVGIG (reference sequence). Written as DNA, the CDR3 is TGTGCCTGGAGTTGGCTCTTGAACACTGAAGCTTTCTTT. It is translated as CAWSWLLNTEAFF.

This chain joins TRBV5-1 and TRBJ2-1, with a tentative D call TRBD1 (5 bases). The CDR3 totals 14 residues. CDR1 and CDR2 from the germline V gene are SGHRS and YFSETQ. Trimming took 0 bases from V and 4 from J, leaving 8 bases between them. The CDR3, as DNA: TGCGCCAGCAGCTTGGGACAGATATACAATGAGCAGTTCTTC. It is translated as CASSLGQIYNEQFF.

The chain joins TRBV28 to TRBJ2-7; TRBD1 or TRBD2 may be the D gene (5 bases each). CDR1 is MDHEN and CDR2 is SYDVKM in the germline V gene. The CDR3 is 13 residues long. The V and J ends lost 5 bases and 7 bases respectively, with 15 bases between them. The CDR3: CASSNSGAPEQYV. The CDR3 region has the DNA TGTGCCAGCAGTAATTCCGGGGCCCCAGAGCAGTACGTC.

This chain's CDR3 is CASSQPGGNQPQHF. The CDR3 DNA sequence: TGTGCCAGCAGCCAACCCGGTGGCAATCAGCCCCAGCATTTT. This chain links TRBV4-2 with TRBJ1-5; D call uncertain. The CDR3 is made up of 14 amino acids. The V gene lost 2 bases and the J gene lost 2 bases, with 7 bases spanning the gap. Germline values: CDR1 LGHNA, CDR2 YNFKEQ.

The CDR3 loop reads CASSFRETEAFF. The DNA for the CDR3 is TGTGCCAGCAGTTTCAGGGAGACTGAAGCTTTCTTT. The genes are TRBV6-6 and TRBJ1-1, with D tentatively TRBD1 (5 bases). Germline values: CDR1 MNHNY, CDR2 SVGAGI (reference sequence). V was trimmed by 4 bases and J by 5 bases, leaving 8 bases between them. CDR3 length: 12 residues.

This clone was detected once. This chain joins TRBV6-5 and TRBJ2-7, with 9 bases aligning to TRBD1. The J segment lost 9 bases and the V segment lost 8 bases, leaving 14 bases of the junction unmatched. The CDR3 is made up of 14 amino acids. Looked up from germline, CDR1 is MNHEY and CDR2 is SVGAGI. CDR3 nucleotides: TGTGCCAGCCTAAATCGGGGACAGGGATCTGTGCAGTACTTC. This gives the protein CASLNRGQGSVQYF.

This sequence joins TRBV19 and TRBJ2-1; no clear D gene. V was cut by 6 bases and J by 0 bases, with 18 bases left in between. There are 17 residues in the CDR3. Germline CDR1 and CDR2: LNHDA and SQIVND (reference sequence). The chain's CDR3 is CASRKGPYLSSYNEQFF. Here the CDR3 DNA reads TGTGCCAGTAGAAAAGGCCCATATTTGAGCTCCTACAATGAGCAGTTCTTC.

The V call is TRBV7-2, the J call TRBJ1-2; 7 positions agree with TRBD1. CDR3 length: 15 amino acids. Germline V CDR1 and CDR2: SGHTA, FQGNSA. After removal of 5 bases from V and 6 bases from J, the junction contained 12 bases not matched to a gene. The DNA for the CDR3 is TGTGCCAGCAGCCCCAAGTATGTAGGGGGCGATGGCTACACCTTC. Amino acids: CASSPKYVGGDGYTF.

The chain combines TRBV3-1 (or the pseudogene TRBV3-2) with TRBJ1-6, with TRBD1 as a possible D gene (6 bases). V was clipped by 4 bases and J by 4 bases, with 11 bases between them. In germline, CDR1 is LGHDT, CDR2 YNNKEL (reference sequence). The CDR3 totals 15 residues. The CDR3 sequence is CASSPTGQYNSPLHF. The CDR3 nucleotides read TGTGCCAGCAGCCCGACCGGACAGTATAATTCACCCCTCCACTTT.

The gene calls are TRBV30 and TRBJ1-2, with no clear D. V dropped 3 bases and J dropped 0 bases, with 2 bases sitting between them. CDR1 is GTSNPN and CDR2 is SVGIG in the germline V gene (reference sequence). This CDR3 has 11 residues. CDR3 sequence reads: CAWSSNYGYTF. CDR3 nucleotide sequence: TGTGCCTGGAGCTCTAACTATGGCTACACCTTC.

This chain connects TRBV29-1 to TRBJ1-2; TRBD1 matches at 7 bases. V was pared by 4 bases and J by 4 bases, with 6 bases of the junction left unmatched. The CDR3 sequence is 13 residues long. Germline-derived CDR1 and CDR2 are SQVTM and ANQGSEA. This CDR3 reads CSVGRGLGYGYTF. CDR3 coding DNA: TGCAGCGTTGGAAGGGGGCTCGGCTATGGCTACACCTTC. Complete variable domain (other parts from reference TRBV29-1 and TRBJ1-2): SAVISQKPSRDICQRGTSLTIQCQVDSQVTMMFWYRQQPGQSLTLIATANQGSEATYESGFVIDKFPISRPNLTFSTLTVSNMSPEDSSIYLCSVGRGLGYGYTFGSGTRLTVV.

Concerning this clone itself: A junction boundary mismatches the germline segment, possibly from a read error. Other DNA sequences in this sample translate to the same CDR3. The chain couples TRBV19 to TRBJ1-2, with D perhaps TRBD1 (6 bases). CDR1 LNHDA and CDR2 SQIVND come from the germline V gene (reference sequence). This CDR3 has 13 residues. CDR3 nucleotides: TGTGCCAGCAGTAGGACAGTTAACTATGGCTACACCTTC. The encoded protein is CASSRTVNYGYTF.

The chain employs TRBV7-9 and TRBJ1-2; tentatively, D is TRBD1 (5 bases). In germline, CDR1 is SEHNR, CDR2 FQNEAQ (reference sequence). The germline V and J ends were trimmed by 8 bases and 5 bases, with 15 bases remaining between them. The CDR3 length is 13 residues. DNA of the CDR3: TGTGCCAGCGATAACCGGGACTTGTATGGCTACACCTTC. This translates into CASDNRDLYGYTF.

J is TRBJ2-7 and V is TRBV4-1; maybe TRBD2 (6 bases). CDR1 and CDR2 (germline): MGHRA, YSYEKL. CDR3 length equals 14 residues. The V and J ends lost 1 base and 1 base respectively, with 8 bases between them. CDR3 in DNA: TGCGCCAGCAGCCAAGTCGGGGGTTCCTACGAGCAGTACTTC. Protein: CASSQVGGSYEQYF.

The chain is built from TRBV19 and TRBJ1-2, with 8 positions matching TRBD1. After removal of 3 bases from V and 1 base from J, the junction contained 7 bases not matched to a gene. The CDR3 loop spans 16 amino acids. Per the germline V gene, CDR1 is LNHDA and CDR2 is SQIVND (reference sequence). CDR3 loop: CASSMRQGPLNYGYTF. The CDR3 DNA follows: TGTGCCAGTAGTATGAGACAGGGGCCACTTAACTATGGCTACACCTTC.

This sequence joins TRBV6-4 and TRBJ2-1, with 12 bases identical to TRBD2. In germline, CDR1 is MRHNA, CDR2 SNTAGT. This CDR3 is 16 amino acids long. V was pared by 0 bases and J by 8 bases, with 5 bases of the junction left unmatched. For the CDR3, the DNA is TGTGCCAGCAGTGACTCTTCTAGCGGGGGGGCTGATGAGCAGTTCTTC. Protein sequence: CASSDSSSGGADEQFF.

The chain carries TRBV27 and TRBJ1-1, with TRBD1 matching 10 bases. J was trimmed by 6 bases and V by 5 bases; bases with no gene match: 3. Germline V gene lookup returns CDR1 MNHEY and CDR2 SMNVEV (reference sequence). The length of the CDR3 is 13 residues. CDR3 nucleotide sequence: TGTGCCAGCAGTATCGGGACAGGGGCTGAAGCTTTCTTT. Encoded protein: CASSIGTGAEAFF.

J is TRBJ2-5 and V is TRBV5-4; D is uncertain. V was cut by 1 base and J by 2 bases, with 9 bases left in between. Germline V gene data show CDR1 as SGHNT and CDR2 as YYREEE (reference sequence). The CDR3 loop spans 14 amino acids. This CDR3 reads CASSLSVGQETQYF. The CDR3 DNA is TGTGCCAGCAGCTTGAGTGTGGGGCAAGAGACCCAGTACTTC.

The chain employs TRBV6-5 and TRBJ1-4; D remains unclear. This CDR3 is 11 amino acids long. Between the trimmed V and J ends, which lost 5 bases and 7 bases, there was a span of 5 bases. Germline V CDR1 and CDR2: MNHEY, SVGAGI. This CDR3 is CASSNGEKLFF. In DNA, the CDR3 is TGTGCCAGCAGTAACGGTGAAAAACTGTTTTTT.

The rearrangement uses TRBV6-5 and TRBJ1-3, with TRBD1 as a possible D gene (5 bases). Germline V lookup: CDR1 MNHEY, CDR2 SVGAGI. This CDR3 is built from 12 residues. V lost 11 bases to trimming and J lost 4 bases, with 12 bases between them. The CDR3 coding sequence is TGTGCCGCCTGGGCAGGGGGAAACACCATATATTTT. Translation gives CAAWAGGNTIYF.

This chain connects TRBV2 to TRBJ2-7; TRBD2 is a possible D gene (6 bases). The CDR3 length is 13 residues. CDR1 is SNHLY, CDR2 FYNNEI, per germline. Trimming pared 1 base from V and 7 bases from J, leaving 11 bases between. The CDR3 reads CASSEDWAGEQYV. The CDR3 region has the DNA TGTGCCAGCAGTGAAGATTGGGCGGGAGAGCAGTACGTC.

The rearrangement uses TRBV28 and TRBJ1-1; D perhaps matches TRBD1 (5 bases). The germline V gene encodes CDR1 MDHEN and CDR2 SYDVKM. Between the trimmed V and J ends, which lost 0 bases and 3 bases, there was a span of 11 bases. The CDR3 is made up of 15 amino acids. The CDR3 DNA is TGTGCCAGCAGTTTATGGAGAATCAGGGACACTGAAGCTTTCTTT. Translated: CASSLWRIRDTEAFF.

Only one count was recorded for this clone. CDR3 nucleotides: TGTGCCATCAGTGATCGGGGGGCCGATGAGCAGTTCTTC. This codes for CAISDRGADEQFF. This rearrangement joins TRBV10-3 to TRBJ2-1, with D perhaps TRBD2 (7 bases). Between the trimmed V and J ends, which lost 3 bases and 8 bases, there was a span of 11 bases. The CDR3 runs to 13 residues. Looked up from germline, CDR1 is ENHRY and CDR2 is SYGVKD.

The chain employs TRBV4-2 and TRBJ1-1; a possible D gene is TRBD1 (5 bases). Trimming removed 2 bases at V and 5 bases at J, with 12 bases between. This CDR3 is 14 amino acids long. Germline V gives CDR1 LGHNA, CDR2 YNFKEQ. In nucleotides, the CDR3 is TGTGCCAGCAGCCAAACCCAGGGACGAACTGAAGCTTTCTTT. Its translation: CASSQTQGRTEAFF.

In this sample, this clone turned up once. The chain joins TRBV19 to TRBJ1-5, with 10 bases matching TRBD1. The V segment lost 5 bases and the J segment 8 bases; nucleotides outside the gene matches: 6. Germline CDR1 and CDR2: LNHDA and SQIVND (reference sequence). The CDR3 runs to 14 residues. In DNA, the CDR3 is TGTGCCAGTAGTGTCGACAGGGGGCAGGAGCCCCAGCATTTT. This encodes CASSVDRGQEPQHF.